Listed below are T cell receptor beta chains from one sample, sequenced in a study of T cell repertoires in cytomegalovirus infection. TCRdb redid the calling of the reads with MiXCR, one entry per CDR3 protein. The sample shows 150,000 to 200,000 distinct CDR3 sequences, approximately 9.7% of them seen only once. The sequencing input was PBMCs. The origin of the receptors is a human donor in good health (CMV status not recorded). Some clones in this sample may be carry-over from other donors' samples. The CDR3 runs from the conserved cysteine through the conserved F or W. D genes are given only for firm matches. Size values are once, few and many counts, or a class for expanded clones, and some rows have none.

TRBJ1-5	many	TRBD1	TRBV28	14	TGTGCCAGCAGGGAGGGACAGGCCAATCAGCCCCAGCATTTT	CASREGQANQPQHF
TRBJ1-1	few	-	TRBV6-1	14	TGTGCCAGCAGTGAAGCGGCCCTAGTGTCTGAAGCTTTCTTT	CASSEAALVSEAFF
TRBJ2-7	-	-	TRBV14	13	TGTGCCAGCAGCCAGGCTGATTGGGGCGAGCAGTACTTC	CASSQADWGEQYF
TRBJ1-2	-	TRBD1	TRBV6-1	14	TGTGCCAGCACTCGACAGGGGAGCTATGAGGGCTACACCTTC	CASTRQGSYEGYTF
TRBJ2-7	-	-	TRBV15	15	TGTGCCACCAGCAGAGGGCCGGGGGTGGGCTACGAGCAGTACTTC	CATSRGPGVGYEQYF
TRBJ1-4	few	-	TRBV24-1	18	TGTGCCACCACCAATATTTCGCCCCAGGGGACAACTAATGAAAAACTGTTTTTT	CATTNISPQGTTNEKLFF
TRBJ2-5	few	TRBD1	TRBV7-2	15	TGTGCCAGCAGCTTAGGAGGGACAGTTCGTGAGACCCAGTACTTC	CASSLGGTVRETQYF
TRBJ1-1	-	-	TRBV6-6	14	TGTGCCAGCAGTTACGAACCGCAGGGCGCTGAAGCTTTCTTT	CASSYEPQGAEAFF
TRBJ2-2	many	-	TRBV7-2	15	TGTGCCAGCAGCTCGGGACCCCTCGGCACCGGGGAGCTGTTTTTT	CASSSGPLGTGELFF
TRBJ1-6	-	-	TRBV20-1	13	TGCAGTGCTCCTAGGACAGATAATTCACCCCTCCACTTT	CSAPRTDNSPLHF
TRBJ1-1	many	TRBD1	TRBV7-2	15	TGTGCCAGCAGCTCAAAGACAGGGTTCGGCACTGAAGCTTTCTTT	CASSSKTGFGTEAFF
TRBJ1-5	many	TRBD1	TRBV7-8	15	TGTGCCAGCAGCTTAGACAGGGGTGATGCTCAGCCCCAGCATTTT	CASSLDRGDAQPQHF
TRBJ1-1	-	-	TRBV7-9	15	TGTGCCAGCACATTAAACGGGGGCTCGAACACTGAAGCTTTCTTT	CASTLNGGSNTEAFF
TRBJ2-1	-	-	TRBV20-1	15	TGCAGTGCCAAAAAACAGGAGGTCGGGGGCAATGAGCAGTTCTTC	CSAKKQEVGGNEQFF
TRBJ2-1	many	TRBD2	TRBV7-2	14	TGTGCCAGCAGCACTAGCGGGGGCCAGAGTGAGCAGTTCTTC	CASSTSGGQSEQFF
TRBJ2-5	few	-	TRBV7-6	14	TGTGCCAGCAGCTCCTCAGGGCGGCAAGAGACCCAGTACTTC	CASSSSGRQETQYF
TRBJ1-3	few	-	TRBV20-1	13	TGCAGTGCTAAGCCAGAAAATTGGGACACCATATATTTT	CSAKPENWDTIYF
TRBJ2-7	many	TRBD2	TRBV6-6	15	TGTGCCAGCCGCCCTAGCGGGGGGCGTCAGGGAGAGCAGTACTTC	CASRPSGGRQGEQYF
TRBJ1-5	many	-	TRBV19	15	TGTGCCAGTAGTACGGGACTCTATAGCAATCAGCCCCAGCATTTT	CASSTGLYSNQPQHF
TRBJ2-5	many	-	TRBV5-5	13	TGTGCCAGCAGCTTGCCAGGGCTGGAGACCCAGTACTTC	CASSLPGLETQYF
TRBJ2-5	many	-	TRBV12-3/TRBV12-4	14	TGTGCCAGCAGTTTAATAGCGTACCAAGAGACCCAGTACTTC	CASSLIAYQETQYF
TRBJ2-7	many	TRBD2	TRBV11-2	14	TGTGCCAGCAGCTTCACTAGCGTCGCGGGGGAGCAGTACTTC	CASSFTSVAGEQYF